This is a list of T cell receptor beta chains from one sample in a study of cytomegalovirus exposure and HLA in healthy donors. Sequenced by immunoSEQ multiplex PCR; TCRdb stores in-frame clones only, minus some. The data show 110,000 or so clones, 60% to 80% seen once. Material for sequencing was PBMCs. The origin of the receptors is a woman aged 25 to 45 in good health and CMV-seropositive. CDR3s include the opening cysteine and the closing phenylalanine or tryptophan. Fields, in order: V gene, clone size, D gene, CDR3 length, J gene, CDR3 DNA, CDR3 protein. D genes are given only for firm matches. The size of a clone is reported for some rows only, either as once, few or many, or as a class for expanded clones.

V gene: TRBV6-5
clone size: -
D gene: -
CDR3 length: 16
J gene: TRBJ2-7
CDR3 DNA: TGTGCCAGCAGTTACTCTCAGGGGAGAGTCTCCTACGAGCAGTACTTC
CDR3 protein: CASSYSQGRVSYEQYF

V gene: TRBV15
clone size: -
D gene: TRBD2
CDR3 length: 15
J gene: TRBJ2-5
CDR3 DNA: TGTGCCACCAGCACTGTAAGCGGGAGTCAAGAGACCCAGTACTTC
CDR3 protein: CATSTVSGSQETQYF

V gene: TRBV6-5
clone size: -
D gene: -
CDR3 length: 15
J gene: TRBJ1-5
CDR3 DNA: TGTGCCAGCAGGTCACAGGGTCTGGGCAATCAGCCCCAGCATTTT
CDR3 protein: CASRSQGLGNQPQHF

V gene: TRBV19
clone size: -
D gene: TRBD1
CDR3 length: 13
J gene: TRBJ1-1
CDR3 DNA: TGTGCCAGCCGCGACAGGGGAAACACTGAAGCTTTCTTT
CDR3 protein: CASRDRGNTEAFF

V gene: TRBV30
clone size: -
D gene: TRBD1
CDR3 length: 14
J gene: TRBJ1-3
CDR3 DNA: TGTGCCTGGATGCGGCAGGGGGCTGGAAACACCATATATTTT
CDR3 protein: CAWMRQGAGNTIYF

V gene: TRBV12-5
clone size: -
D gene: TRBD1
CDR3 length: 14
J gene: TRBJ1-1
CDR3 DNA: TGTGCTAGTGGTTCGGGACAGCTGAACACTGAAGCTTTCTTT
CDR3 protein: CASGSGQLNTEAFF

V gene: TRBV19
clone size: few
D gene: -
CDR3 length: 12
J gene: TRBJ1-2
CDR3 DNA: TGTGCCAGTAGTATTATGGCAGATGGCTACACCTTC
CDR3 protein: CASSIMADGYTF

V gene: TRBV4-1
clone size: -
D gene: TRBD2
CDR3 length: 19
J gene: TRBJ2-5
CDR3 DNA: TGCGCCAGCAGCCAAGAGAATCTAGCGGGAGGCCCCGTTCAAGAGACCCAGTACTTC
CDR3 protein: CASSQENLAGGPVQETQYF

V gene: TRBV30
clone size: few
D gene: TRBD1
CDR3 length: 15
J gene: TRBJ1-6
CDR3 DNA: TGTGCCTGGAGCGCTTGGGGACAGGGTAGATCACCCCTCCACTTT
CDR3 protein: CAWSAWGQGRSPLHF

V gene: TRBV10-3
clone size: once
D gene: TRBD2
CDR3 length: 18
J gene: TRBJ2-2
CDR3 DNA: TGTGCCATCAGTGAGCCAAGGGCTAGCGGTGGGGCCACCGGGGAGCTGTTTTTT
CDR3 protein: CAISEPRASGGATGELFF

V gene: TRBV6-5
clone size: few
D gene: -
CDR3 length: 15
J gene: TRBJ1-3
CDR3 DNA: TGTGCCAGCAGTTACCGGTGGAGCTCTGGAAACACCATATATTTT
CDR3 protein: CASSYRWSSGNTIYF

V gene: TRBV10-3
clone size: -
D gene: -
CDR3 length: 12
J gene: TRBJ1-1
CDR3 DNA: TGTGCCATCATGGGGAGAGGAACTGAAGCTTTCTTT
CDR3 protein: CAIMGRGTEAFF

V gene: TRBV6-1
clone size: -
D gene: TRBD1
CDR3 length: 14
J gene: TRBJ1-2
CDR3 DNA: TGTGCCAGCAGCGAGACAGGGTCGGTCTATGGCTACACCTTC
CDR3 protein: CASSETGSVYGYTF

V gene: TRBV5-1
clone size: -
D gene: TRBD1
CDR3 length: 15
J gene: TRBJ2-2
CDR3 DNA: TGCGCCAGCAGCCAGACAGGGGCGAACACCGGGGAGCTGTTTTTT
CDR3 protein: CASSQTGANTGELFF

V gene: TRBV4-2
clone size: -
D gene: TRBD2
CDR3 length: 17
J gene: TRBJ2-1
CDR3 DNA: TGTGCCAGCAGCCAAGATGCGACTAGCGGGGGGTACAATGAGCAGTTCTTC
CDR3 protein: CASSQDATSGGYNEQFF

V gene: TRBV30
clone size: -
D gene: TRBD1
CDR3 length: 14
J gene: TRBJ1-2
CDR3 DNA: TGTGCCTGGACCCTATACGGGACAGATTATGGCTACACCTTC
CDR3 protein: CAWTLYGTDYGYTF

V gene: TRBV27
clone size: -
D gene: -
CDR3 length: 15
J gene: TRBJ2-3
CDR3 DNA: TGTGCCAGCAGTTTGTCCCTGCGTAGCACAGATACGCAGTATTTT
CDR3 protein: CASSLSLRSTDTQYF

V gene: TRBV9
clone size: -
D gene: TRBD2
CDR3 length: 15
J gene: TRBJ2-3
CDR3 DNA: TGTGCCAGCAGCGAAACTAGCGGGAGTACTTATACGCAGTATTTT
CDR3 protein: CASSETSGSTYTQYF

V gene: TRBV19
clone size: -
D gene: TRBD1
CDR3 length: 15
J gene: TRBJ1-5
CDR3 DNA: TGTGCCAGTAGGACGCAGGGGGCGAGCAATCAGCCCCAGCATTTT
CDR3 protein: CASRTQGASNQPQHF

V gene: TRBV4-2
clone size: -
D gene: -
CDR3 length: 13
J gene: TRBJ2-3
CDR3 DNA: TGTGCCAGCAGCCAAGATCCGACAGATACGCAGTATTTT
CDR3 protein: CASSQDPTDTQYF

V gene: TRBV29-1
clone size: once
D gene: -
CDR3 length: 15
J gene: TRBJ2-4
CDR3 DNA: TGCAGCGTCGTAACCCAGGGGATTTCCAAAAACATTCAGTACTTC
CDR3 protein: CSVVTQGISKNIQYF

V gene: TRBV5-1
clone size: -
D gene: TRBD1
CDR3 length: 15
J gene: TRBJ2-3
CDR3 DNA: TGCGCCAGCAGCGCGACAGGGGGTAGCACAGATACGCAGTATTTT
CDR3 protein: CASSATGGSTDTQYF

V gene: TRBV7-9
clone size: -
D gene: -
CDR3 length: 16
J gene: TRBJ1-1
CDR3 DNA: TGTTCCAGCAGCCACCCCCGGACAGCCATCTCCCCTGAAGCTTTCTTT
CDR3 protein: CSSSHPRTAISPEAFF

V gene: TRBV5-1
clone size: -
D gene: -
CDR3 length: 14
J gene: TRBJ1-2
CDR3 DNA: TGCGCCAGCAGCGCGACAGAGGCGGACTATGGCTACACCTTC
CDR3 protein: CASSATEADYGYTF

V gene: TRBV2
clone size: -
D gene: -
CDR3 length: 11
J gene: TRBJ2-7
CDR3 DNA: TGTGCCAGCAGTAACTCTTACGAGCAGTACTTC
CDR3 protein: CASSNSYEQYF

V gene: TRBV2
clone size: -
D gene: -
CDR3 length: 15
J gene: TRBJ2-5
CDR3 DNA: TGTGCCAGCAGTAGGCAGGCCACCGTAGGAGAGACCCAGTACTTC
CDR3 protein: CASSRQATVGETQYF

V gene: TRBV16
clone size: -
D gene: -
CDR3 length: 16
J gene: TRBJ2-7
CDR3 DNA: TGTGCCAGCAGCCGATACAGGAATATCGAACCCTACGAGCAGTACTTC
CDR3 protein: CASSRYRNIEPYEQYF

V gene: TRBV9
clone size: few
D gene: TRBD2
CDR3 length: 15
J gene: TRBJ2-1
CDR3 DNA: TGTGCCAGCAGCGTTACTAGCGGACTCTACAATGAGCAGTTCTTC
CDR3 protein: CASSVTSGLYNEQFF